This entry lists 19 T cell receptor beta chains sequenced from one sample in a study of Graves' ophthalmopathy and Graves' hyperthyroidism (dated by TCRdb to 2016 to 2019). Sequencing took place on an Illumina HiSeq 2000. TCR beta CDR3 regions were amplified from RNA transcripts for repertoire sequencing. The first round of RT-PCR was done with HTBI primers and the Qiagen OneStep RT-PCR kit, and was followed by a second round of multiplex PCR, then size selection and purification. In-frame beta chains were kept once TCRdb had trimmed the public reads at Q25 with fastp and called clones with MiXCR. Duplicate CDR3 protein sequences are folded into a single record with the most common DNA and genes. The sample profile shows hundreds of thousands of distinct CDR3 sequences; roughly 20% of them were found once. The ten largest clonotypes hold around 6.5% of the sample. Sequencing was performed on peripheral blood. These receptors were collected from a woman aged 18-35 years with stable Graves' hyperthyroidism. Some clones in this sample may be carry-over from other donors' samples. Donor details come from another sample of the same person, matched by shared clones.

Ten or more counts support this clonotype. The chain couples TRBV29-1 to TRBJ2-7; D not certain. From germline, CDR1 is SQVTM and CDR2 ANQGSEA. CDR3 length: 11 residues. V was trimmed by 7 bases and J by 2 bases, leaving 9 bases between them. The CDR3 protein is CSAGMTYEQYF. The CDR3 nucleotides are TGCAGCGCTGGAATGACCTACGAGCAGTACTTC.

Many counts were recorded for this clonotype. The rearrangement joins TRBV12-3 or TRBV12-4 to TRBJ1-2; TRBD1 agrees at 7 bases. The CDR3 runs to 16 residues. Unmatched junction bases numbered 13, after V lost 7 bases and J lost 2 bases. The CDR3 bases are TGTGCCAGCATTGGGGCGGGAGACAGGGACAACTATGGCTACACCTTC. This codes for CASIGAGDRDNYGYTF.

This clonotype was picked up many times. The V gene is TRBV28, the J gene TRBJ1-2; weak D call: TRBD1 (6 bases). The CDR3 consists of 13 residues. Trimming left V 3 bases short and J 8 bases short, with 13 bases between. Per the germline V gene, CDR1 is MDHEN and CDR2 is SYDVKM. CDR3 sequence reads: CASSLLTGQGYTF. The CDR3, as DNA: TGTGCCAGCAGTTTGTTGACAGGACAGGGCTACACCTTC.

This chain joins TRBV12-3 or TRBV12-4 and TRBJ2-5; D is unresolved. The CDR3 extends over 13 amino acids. V was clipped by 6 bases and J by 8 bases, with 16 bases between them. This chain's CDR3 is CASSPTTASTQYF. As DNA, the CDR3 is TGTGCCAGCAGCCCAACTACCGCCAGCACCCAGTACTTC.

This clonotype was counted many times. The gene calls are TRBV6-1 and TRBJ1-2; D gene uncertain. V lost 2 bases to trimming and J lost 1 base, with 11 bases between them. Germline CDR1 is MNHNS and CDR2 is SASEGT. The CDR3 is 15 amino acids. Written as DNA, the CDR3 is TGTGCCAGCAGTGAACAGGCTTCGCTTAACTATGGCTACACCTTC. This gives the protein CASSEQASLNYGYTF.

This clonotype was seen ten or more times. The rearrangement uses TRBV12-3 or TRBV12-4 and TRBJ1-2; 12 nucleotides agree with TRBD1. The CDR3 totals 16 residues. V shed 6 bases, J shed 2 bases, and the junction held 7 bases outside the gene matches. The CDR3: CASRRDRGPGNYGYTF. The CDR3 nucleotides are TGTGCCAGCAGGAGGGACAGGGGGCCTGGGAACTATGGCTACACCTTC.

This rearrangement joins TRBV20-1 to TRBJ2-2; TRBD2 matches at 10 bases. V trimming: 6 bases; J trimming: 6 bases; junction bases outside the gene matches: 10. There are 15 residues in the CDR3. The germline CDR1 and CDR2 sequences are DFQATT and SNEGSKA (reference sequence). The CDR3 sequence is CSAASGGQRAGELFF. In nucleotides, the CDR3 is TGCAGTGCGGCTAGCGGGGGCCAGAGGGCCGGGGAGCTGTTTTTT.

This clonotype was seen a few times. The chain joins TRBV12-3 or TRBV12-4 to TRBJ2-7, with 9 nucleotides matching TRBD2. With 2 bases clipped from V and 4 bases from J, the junction kept 3 bases outside the gene matches. The CDR3 is 14 residues long. CDR3 protein: CASSLNSGRYEQYF. In DNA, the CDR3 is TGTGCCAGCAGTTTAAACAGCGGGAGGTACGAGCAGTACTTC.

The chain carries TRBV7-2 and TRBJ2-2; TRBD2 might be the D (5 bases). The CDR3 extends over 14 amino acids. The germline V gene has CDR1 SGHTA and CDR2 FQGNSA. V was trimmed by 3 bases and J by 7 bases, leaving 12 bases between them. CDR3 sequence (DNA): TGTGCCAGCAGCTTGGGTAGCGTTCACGGGGAGCTGTTTTTT. Amino acids: CASSLGSVHGELFF.

This clonotype was counted at least ten times. The V and J genes are TRBV4-2 and TRBJ1-2, with D uncertain. The CDR3 covers 15 residues. CDR1 is LGHNA, CDR2 YNFKEQ, per germline. The V and J ends lost 4 bases and 5 bases respectively, with 17 bases between them. CDR3 protein: CASSPGRGREYGYTF. The DNA of the CDR3 is TGTGCCAGCAGCCCAGGTAGAGGCAGAGAATATGGCTACACCTTC.

CDR3 nucleotide sequence: TGTGCCAGCAGTTCTATTCAGAGGCTCTACTATGGCTACACCTTC. Its translation is CASSSIQRLYYGYTF. The gene calls are TRBV28 and TRBJ1-2, with D uncertain. The CDR3 covers 15 residues. Germline V gene data show CDR1 as MDHEN and CDR2 as SYDVKM. The ends were cut back, 4 bases at V and 3 bases at J, with 15 bases in the middle.

At least ten counts were recorded for this clonotype. The J gene is TRBJ2-2, the V gene TRBV20-1; 7 positions match TRBD2. This CDR3 is built from 14 residues. Germline V gives CDR1 DFQATT, CDR2 SNEGSKA (reference sequence). V trimming: 5 bases; J trimming: 4 bases; junction bases outside the gene matches: 7. The chain's CDR3 is CSAGREVFTGELFF. CDR3 bases: TGCAGTGCTGGCCGGGAGGTTTTCACCGGGGAGCTGTTTTTT.

There are many counts of this clonotype. The V gene is TRBV5-1, the J gene TRBJ2-2, with a weak D call TRBD1 (5 bases). Germline-derived CDR1 and CDR2 are SGHRS and YFSETQ. CDR3 length equals 12 residues. Trimming shortened V by 3 bases and J by 8 bases, and 8 bases separated the two germline ends. This CDR3 is CASSYDRGELFF. As DNA, the CDR3 is TGCGCCAGCAGCTACGACAGAGGGGAGCTGTTTTTT.

This clonotype was counted many times. The chain employs TRBV20-1 and TRBJ2-7; TRBD2 matches 16 bases. With V trimmed by 3 bases and J by 1 base, 3 bases remained unmatched. Germline loops: CDR1 DFQATT, CDR2 SNEGSKA (reference sequence). CDR3 length: 16 amino acids. The CDR3 sequence is CSASGTSGGVSYEQYF. The DNA for the CDR3 is TGCAGTGCTAGTGGGACTAGCGGGGGGGTTTCCTACGAGCAGTACTTC.

This clonotype was detected a few times. The V call is TRBV19, the J call TRBJ2-4; D gene ambiguous. Germline loops: CDR1 LNHDA, CDR2 SQIVND (reference sequence). This CDR3 region has 18 residues. V lost 3 bases, J lost 0 bases, and 18 bases lay in between. The chain's CDR3 is CASSISPYLYIAKNIQYF. In nucleotides, the CDR3 is TGTGCCAGTAGTATTTCCCCCTACCTCTACATAGCCAAAAACATTCAGTACTTC.

The chain recombines TRBV20-1 with TRBJ1-6, with a tentative D call TRBD1 (5 bases). The length of the CDR3 is 13 residues. Germline CDR1 DFQATT, CDR2 SNEGSKA (reference sequence). Trimming shortened V by 2 bases and J by 7 bases, and 9 bases separated the two germline ends. This CDR3 is CSARRQTNSPLHF. The CDR3 DNA follows: TGCAGTGCTAGACGACAGACGAATTCACCCCTCCACTTT.

A note on this clonotype: This may be a read error, as it is one base from a much larger clone. The V gene is TRBV10-3, the J gene TRBJ2-7; TRBD1 aligns across 7 bases. The CDR3 contains 16 residues. The trim removed 3 bases at V and 6 bases at J, leaving 14 bases unmatched. Germline-derived CDR1 and CDR2 are ENHRY and SYGVKD. CDR3 protein: CAISDSLQGKIREQYF. CDR3 DNA: TGTGCCATCAGTGACTCCCTACAGGGGAAAATCCGCGAGCAGTACTTC.

This clonotype was observed many times. The chain couples TRBV4-1 to TRBJ2-2; the D gene is possibly TRBD1 (5 bases). The V and J ends lost 1 base and 5 bases respectively, with 11 bases between them. Germline lookup yields CDR1 MGHRA and CDR2 YSYEKL. CDR3 size: 15 residues. This CDR3 reads CASSQGRVRTGELFF. Written as DNA, the CDR3 is TGCGCCAGCAGCCAAGGCAGGGTTCGAACCGGGGAGCTGTTTTTT.

This clonotype was seen at least ten times. The rearrangement links TRBV2 to TRBJ1-2; 7 nucleotides align to TRBD1. This CDR3 spans 14 amino acids. Looked up from germline, CDR1 is SNHLY and CDR2 is FYNNEI. Unmatched junction bases numbered 9, after V lost 6 bases and J lost 5 bases. The CDR3 sequence: CASSDPGTAYGYTF. Written as DNA, the CDR3 is TGTGCCAGCAGCGACCCCGGGACAGCATATGGCTACACCTTC. Based on the CDR3 plus reference TRBV2 and TRBJ1-2, the full variable domain is EPEVTQTPSHQVTQMGQEVILRCVPISNHLYFYWYRQILGQKVEFLVSFYNNEISEKSEIFDDQFSVERPDGSNFTLKIRSTKLEDSAMYFCASSDPGTAYGYTFGSGTRLTVV.